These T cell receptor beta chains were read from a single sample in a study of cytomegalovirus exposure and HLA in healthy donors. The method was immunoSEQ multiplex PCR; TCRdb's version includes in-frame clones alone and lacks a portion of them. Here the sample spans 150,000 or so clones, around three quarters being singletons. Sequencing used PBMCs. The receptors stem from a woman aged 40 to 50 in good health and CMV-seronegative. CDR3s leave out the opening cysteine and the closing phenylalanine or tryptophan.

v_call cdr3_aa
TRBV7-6 ASSSYSDKGIRAYNEQF
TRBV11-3 ASSLAASGFNGYT
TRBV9 ASSYGTLTANEQF
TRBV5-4 ASSLERGAYNEQF
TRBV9 ASSVSARGGPYEQY
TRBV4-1 ASSLGVERNSPLH
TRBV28 ASSWDRGPGLAQY
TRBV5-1 ASSPGGVIRQGQF
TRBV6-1 ASTGLRSGELF
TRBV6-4 ASKTTSGSNEQF
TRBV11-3 ASSLGDTANEQY
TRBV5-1 ASSPGGAGELF
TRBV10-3 AISRQGGTESYGYT
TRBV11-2 ASSLDPLAGAEQF
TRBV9 ASSVRTSGRYTDTQY
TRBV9 ASSTGLAGELF
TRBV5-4 ASSLAALAGVTGELF
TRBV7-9 ASSLRLQETQY
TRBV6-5 ASSPTGVLGGYT
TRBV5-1 ASSLSGQDYGYT
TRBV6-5 ASSYGGGNEQF
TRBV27 ASSFGTSGGELF
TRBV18 ASSWDRFYEQY
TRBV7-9 ASRNRDRGTEAF
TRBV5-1 ASSSLAGGPDEQF